This T cell receptor (beta chain) was documented in a study of technical replicates of blood from a few donors. Clones were read by immunoSEQ multiplex PCR, and TCRdb kept only the in-frame ones, dropping some. Counted here are some 87,000 clones, 97% occurring once; the ten biggest clones make up around 0.18%. The germline V gene has CDR1 MNHNY and CDR2 SVGAGI (reference sequence). Trimming left V 5 bases short and J 0 bases short, with 13 bases between. CDR3 length: 15 amino acids. The chain joins TRBV6-6 to TRBJ1-2; D is possibly TRBD1 (6 bases). The TCR was taken from a human donor in good health. Input material: T cells isolated from PBMCs. As DNA, the CDR3 is TGTGCCAGCAGTGTCAGGGGATACTCTAACTATGGCTACACCTTC. Its translation: CASSVRGYSNYGYTF.